A single sample gave rise to the 2 T cell receptor beta chains below, sequenced in a study of OX40 agonist ivuxolimab in advanced cancers. Libraries were prepared by immunoSEQ multiplex PCR; TCRdb keeps only in-frame clonotypes and omits some of them. The table shows some 17,000 clones, with approximately 77% occurring only once. The input for sequencing was CD4+ or CD8+ T cells sorted from blood, taken in a trial of the OX40 agonist ivuxolimab. The receptors derive from an adult with an advanced solid tumor such as melanoma, head and neck, liver or kidney cancer.

The CDR3 coding sequence is TGCAGCGTGCCCCCGGGGGGCGGTGAGCAGTTCTTC. This sequence encodes CSVPPGGGEQFF. The chain uses TRBV29-1 and TRBJ2-1; tentative D call: TRBD2 (7 bases). V was shortened by 6 bases and J by 9 bases, with 15 bases between the two germline ends. The CDR3 has 12 amino acids. The germline CDR1 and CDR2 sequences are SQVTM and ANQGSEA.

The chain recombines TRBV2 with TRBJ1-1; 7 bases match TRBD1. Trimming at V came to 8 bases and at J to 1 base, leaving 13 bases not matched to a gene. The CDR3 spans 16 residues. Germline CDR1 SNHLY, CDR2 FYNNEI. CDR3 in amino acids: CASPLVNRGKNTEAFF. The CDR3 region has the DNA TGTGCCAGCCCACTAGTAAACAGGGGTAAGAACACTGAAGCTTTCTTT.